Here is one T cell receptor (beta chain) with its context. The antigen is undetermined. Germline values: CDR1 MNHEY, CDR2 SVGAGI. The CDR3 extends over 15 amino acids. V was clipped by 8 bases and J by 2 bases, with 16 bases between them. The stimulus was lysate of CMV-infected fibroblasts, approximately 9.7 ug/mL. CD40L/CD69 double-negative CD45RO-high memory CD4+ T cells were collected. Adults with HIV-1 started suppressive ART while chronically infected. The data were obtained in a study of persistence of HIV-infected CD4 T cells. On the study more broadly: Donors had been on suppressive ART for a median of 8 years.

This was the immunoSEQ version 4 assay in survey mode. Assay: immunoSEQ multiplex PCR; the TCRdb copy retains only in-frame clones and omits some. Found here are some 48,000 clones, 75% to 85% of them singletons; the top ten hold under 3.5%. Study results and caveats: TCRbeta richness was lower in CMV- and Gag-responding cells than in anti-CD3/anti-CD28-responding cells. Antigen-responding cells were enriched for degenerate expanded CDR3beta sequences.

This chain uses TRBV6-5 with TRBJ1-5; D uncertain. The source was CD4+ T cells sorted from PBMCs after approximately 20-hour stimulation, collected from a patient who received antiretroviral therapy. This TCR came from an adult man with HIV who was CMV-seropositive. The chain's CDR3 is CASSNAGGGNQPQHF. The CDR3 region has the DNA TGTGCCAGCTCGAACGCAGGTGGTGGCAATCAGCCCCAGCATTTT.